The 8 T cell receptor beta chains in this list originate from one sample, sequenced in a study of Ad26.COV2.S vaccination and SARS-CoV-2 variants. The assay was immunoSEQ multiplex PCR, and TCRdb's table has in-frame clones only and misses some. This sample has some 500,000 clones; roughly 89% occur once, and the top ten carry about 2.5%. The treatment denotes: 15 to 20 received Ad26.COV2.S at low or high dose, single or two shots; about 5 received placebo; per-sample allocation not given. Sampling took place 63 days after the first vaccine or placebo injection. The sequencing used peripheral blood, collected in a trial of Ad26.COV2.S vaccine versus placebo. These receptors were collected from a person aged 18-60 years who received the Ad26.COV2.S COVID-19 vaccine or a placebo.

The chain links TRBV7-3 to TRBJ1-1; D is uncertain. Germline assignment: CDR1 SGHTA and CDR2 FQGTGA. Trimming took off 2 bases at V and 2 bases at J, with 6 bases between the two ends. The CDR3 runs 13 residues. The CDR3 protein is CASSLLYNTEAFF. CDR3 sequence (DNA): TGTGCCAGCAGCTTACTTTATAACACTGAAGCTTTCTTT.

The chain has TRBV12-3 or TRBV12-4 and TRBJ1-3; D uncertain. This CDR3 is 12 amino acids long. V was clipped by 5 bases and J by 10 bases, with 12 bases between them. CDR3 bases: TGTGCCAGCAGTCCCAGTATAGTTACCATATATTTT. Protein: CASSPSIVTIYF.

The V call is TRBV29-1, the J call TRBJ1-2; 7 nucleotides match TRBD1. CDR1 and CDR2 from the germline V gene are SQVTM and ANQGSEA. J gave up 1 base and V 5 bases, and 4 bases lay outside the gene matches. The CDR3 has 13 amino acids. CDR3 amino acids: CSVRQGLNYGYTF. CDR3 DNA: TGCAGCGTTAGACAGGGCCTTAACTATGGCTACACCTTC. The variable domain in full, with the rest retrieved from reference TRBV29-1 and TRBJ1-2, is SAVISQKPSRDICQRGTSLTIQCQVDSQVTMMFWYRQQPGQSLTLIATANQGSEATYESGFVIDKFPISRPNLTFSTLTVSNMSPEDSSIYLCSVRQGLNYGYTFGSGTRLTVV.

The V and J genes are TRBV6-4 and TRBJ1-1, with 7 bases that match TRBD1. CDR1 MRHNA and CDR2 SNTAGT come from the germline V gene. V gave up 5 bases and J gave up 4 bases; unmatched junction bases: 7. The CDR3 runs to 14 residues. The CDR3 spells CASSNRGRVTEAFF. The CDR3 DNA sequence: TGTGCCAGCAGTAACAGGGGCCGAGTCACTGAAGCTTTCTTT.

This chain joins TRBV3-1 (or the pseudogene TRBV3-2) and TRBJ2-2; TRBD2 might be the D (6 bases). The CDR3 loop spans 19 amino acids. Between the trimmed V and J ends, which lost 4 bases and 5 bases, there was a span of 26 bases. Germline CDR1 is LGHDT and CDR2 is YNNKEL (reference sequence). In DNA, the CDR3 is TGTGCCAGCAGCCCGAGACTAGGGGCGGGATCAGTTAGGACCGGGGAGCTGTTTTTT. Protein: CASSPRLGAGSVRTGELFF.

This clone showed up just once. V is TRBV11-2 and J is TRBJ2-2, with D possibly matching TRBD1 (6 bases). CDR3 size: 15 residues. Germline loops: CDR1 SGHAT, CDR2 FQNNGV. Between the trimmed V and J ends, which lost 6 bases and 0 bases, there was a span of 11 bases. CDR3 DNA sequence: TGTGCCAGCAGTATCTGGACAGCGAACACCGGGGAGCTGTTTTTT. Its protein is CASSIWTANTGELFF.

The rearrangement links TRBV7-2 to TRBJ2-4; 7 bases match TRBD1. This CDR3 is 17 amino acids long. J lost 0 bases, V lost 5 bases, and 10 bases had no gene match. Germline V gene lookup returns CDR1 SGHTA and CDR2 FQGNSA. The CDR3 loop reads CASSPQTGMLAKNIQYF. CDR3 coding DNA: TGTGCCAGCAGCCCGCAGACAGGGATGCTAGCCAAAAACATTCAGTACTTC. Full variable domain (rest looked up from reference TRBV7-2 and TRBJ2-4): GAGVSQSPSNKVTEKGKDVELRCDPISGHTALYWYRQSLGQGLEFLIYFQGNSAPDKSGLPSDRFSAERTGGSVSTLTIQRTQQEDSAVYLCASSPQTGMLAKNIQYFGAGTRLSVL.

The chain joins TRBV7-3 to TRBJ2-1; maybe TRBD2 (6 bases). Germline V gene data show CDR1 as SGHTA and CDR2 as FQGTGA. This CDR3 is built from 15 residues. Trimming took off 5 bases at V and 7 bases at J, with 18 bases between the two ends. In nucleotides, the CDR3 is TGTGCCAGCAGCGCCTCCTCTCTAGCGTGGAATGAGCAGTTCTTC. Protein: CASSASSLAWNEQFF.